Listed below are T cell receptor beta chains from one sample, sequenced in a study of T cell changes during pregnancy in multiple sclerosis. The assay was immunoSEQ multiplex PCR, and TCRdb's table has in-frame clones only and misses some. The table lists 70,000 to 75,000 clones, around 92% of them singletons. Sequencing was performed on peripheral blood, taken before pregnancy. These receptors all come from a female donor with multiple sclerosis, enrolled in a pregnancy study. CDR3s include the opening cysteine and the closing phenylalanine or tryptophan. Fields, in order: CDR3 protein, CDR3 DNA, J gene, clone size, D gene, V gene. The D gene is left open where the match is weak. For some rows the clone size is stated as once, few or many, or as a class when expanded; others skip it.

CDR3: CASSLLAGGPETQYF; DNA: TGTGCCAGCAGCTTACTAGCGGGAGGGCCAGAGACCCAGTACTTC; J: TRBJ2-5; size: -; D: TRBD2; V: TRBV7-8
CDR3: CASSFSPGLTYNEQFF; DNA: TGTGCCAGCAGCTTCTCTCCGGGACTCACCTACAATGAGCAGTTCTTC; J: TRBJ2-1; size: -; D: -; V: TRBV13
CDR3: CASSYLRTWNSDTQYF; DNA: TGTGCCAGCAGTTATCTAAGGACATGGAACTCCGATACGCAGTATTTT; J: TRBJ2-3; size: -; D: -; V: TRBV6-6
CDR3: CASSETLDSYGYTF; DNA: TGCGCCAGCAGCGAGACCCTAGACAGCTATGGCTACACCTTC; J: TRBJ1-2; size: -; D: -; V: TRBV5-1
CDR3: CASGRTGQGDGYTF; DNA: TGTGCCAGCGGGAGGACGGGACAGGGGGACGGCTACACCTTC; J: TRBJ1-2; size: -; D: TRBD1; V: TRBV7-9
CDR3: CASSPRTRGTQYF; DNA: TGTGCCAGCAGCCCAAGGACCAGGGGGACCCAGTACTTC; J: TRBJ2-5; size: -; D: -; V: TRBV7-9
CDR3: CASSLGQGETEAFF; DNA: TGTGCCAGCAGCCTAGGACAGGGAGAGACTGAAGCTTTCTTT; J: TRBJ1-1; size: -; D: TRBD1; V: TRBV2
CDR3: CASSLAGGRGRAGETQYF; DNA: TGTGCCAGCAGCTTGGCCGGTGGAAGAGGGAGGGCCGGTGAGACCCAGTACTTC; J: TRBJ2-5; size: -; D: TRBD2; V: TRBV5-4
CDR3: CASSFDSPLTNTEAFF; DNA: TGTGCCAGCAGCTTTGACAGCCCGTTGACTAACACTGAAGCTTTCTTT; J: TRBJ1-1; size: -; D: -; V: TRBV11-2
CDR3: CASSYEAGLSTDTQYF; DNA: TGTGCCAGCAGTTACGAGGCGGGGCTTAGCACAGATACGCAGTATTTT; J: TRBJ2-3; size: -; D: -; V: TRBV6-5
CDR3: CASSSLTSGRYEQYF; DNA: TGTGCCAGCAGCTCATTGACTAGCGGGAGATACGAGCAGTACTTC; J: TRBJ2-7; size: -; D: TRBD2; V: TRBV5-8
CDR3: CASSISRGASGNYEQYF; DNA: TGTGCCAGTAGTATCTCAAGAGGGGCTAGCGGTAACTACGAGCAGTACTTC; J: TRBJ2-7; size: -; D: TRBD2; V: TRBV19
CDR3: CASSQDFSGGTDTQYF; DNA: TGCGCCAGCAGCCAAGATTTTAGCGGGGGCACAGATACGCAGTATTTT; J: TRBJ2-3; size: -; D: TRBD2; V: TRBV4-3
CDR3: CARSGQGSNEQYF; DNA: TGTGCCAGGAGTGGACAGGGGTCGAACGAGCAGTACTTC; J: TRBJ2-7; size: -; D: TRBD1; V: TRBV2
CDR3: CASRRGEGEKLFF; DNA: TGTGCCAGCAGGCGAGGGGAGGGGGAAAAACTGTTTTTT; J: TRBJ1-4; size: -; D: -; V: TRBV7-2
CDR3: CASSLEQGISPLHF; DNA: TGCGCCAGCAGCTTGGAGCAGGGAATTTCACCCCTCCACTTT; J: TRBJ1-6; size: -; D: -; V: TRBV5-1
CDR3: CASSRLDTGEQFF; DNA: TGTGCCAGCTCACGCTTAGATACGGGGGAGCAGTTCTTC; J: TRBJ2-1; size: -; D: -; V: TRBV18
CDR3: CASSPFGQGYNEQFF; DNA: TGTGCCAGCTCACCATTTGGACAGGGGTACAATGAGCAGTTCTTC; J: TRBJ2-1; size: once; D: TRBD1; V: TRBV18
CDR3: CASRGSASGYNEQFF; DNA: TGTGCCAGCCGCGGGTCGGCTAGCGGTTACAATGAGCAGTTCTTC; J: TRBJ2-1; size: -; D: TRBD2; V: TRBV6-5
CDR3: CASSPEVRVTEAFF; DNA: TGTGCCAGCTCACCGGAAGTCAGGGTCACTGAAGCTTTCTTT; J: TRBJ1-1; size: -; D: -; V: TRBV18
CDR3: CASSETTNYGYTF; DNA: TGTGCCAGCAGCGAGACTACTAACTATGGCTACACCTTC; J: TRBJ1-2; size: -; D: -; V: TRBV5-6
CDR3: CASSSVLTVPNEQFF; DNA: TGTGCCAGCAGCTCGGTTCTCACAGTGCCTAATGAGCAGTTCTTC; J: TRBJ2-1; size: -; D: -; V: TRBV11-1
CDR3: CASRDRFTEAFF; DNA: TGTGCCAGCCGGGACAGATTCACTGAAGCTTTCTTT; J: TRBJ1-1; size: -; D: TRBD1; V: TRBV6-5
CDR3: CASSQDWQGNTDTQYF; DNA: TGCGCCAGCAGCCAAGATTGGCAGGGTAACACAGATACGCAGTATTTT; J: TRBJ2-3; size: -; D: -; V: TRBV4-3
CDR3: CASSLGPSYEQYF; DNA: TGTGCCAGCAGTTTAGGGCCCTCCTACGAGCAGTACTTC; J: TRBJ2-7; size: -; D: -; V: TRBV28
CDR3: CAWIQDYGYTF; DNA: TGTGCCTGGATCCAGGACTATGGCTACACCTTC; J: TRBJ1-2; size: -; D: -; V: TRBV30
CDR3: CASSLDKQGETDTQYF; DNA: TGCGCCAGCAGCTTGGACAAACAGGGGGAAACAGATACGCAGTATTTT; J: TRBJ2-3; size: -; D: TRBD1; V: TRBV5-1
CDR3: CSAPRVDTQYF; DNA: TGCAGTGCCCCCCGGGTAGATACGCAGTATTTT; J: TRBJ2-3; size: -; D: -; V: TRBV20-1
CDR3: CASSHRSTLAGNPGDTQYF; DNA: TGTGCCAGCAGCCATAGGAGTACACTAGCGGGCAACCCCGGGGATACGCAGTATTTT; J: TRBJ2-3; size: -; D: TRBD2; V: TRBV7-9
CDR3: CASSFYLAGGRSYEQYF; DNA: TGTGCCAGCAGCTTTTATCTAGCGGGAGGCCGCTCCTACGAGCAGTACTTC; J: TRBJ2-7; size: -; D: TRBD2; V: TRBV5-4
CDR3: CASSLRTLTGSTGELFF; DNA: TGTGCCAGCAGCTTACGTACCCTGACAGGGAGCACCGGGGAGCTGTTTTTT; J: TRBJ2-2; size: -; D: TRBD1; V: TRBV7-3
CDR3: CATSPGQVTYEQYF; DNA: TGTGCCACCTCTCCCGGACAGGTGACCTACGAGCAGTACTTC; J: TRBJ2-7; size: -; D: TRBD1; V: TRBV15
CDR3: CASSPTGSSNEKLFF; DNA: TGCGCCAGCAGCCCTACGGGTTCCAGTAATGAAAAACTGTTTTTT; J: TRBJ1-4; size: -; D: -; V: TRBV5-1
CDR3: CASSPLGQDTYGYTF; DNA: TGTGCCAGCTCACCACTCGGACAGGACACTTATGGCTACACCTTC; J: TRBJ1-2; size: -; D: TRBD1; V: TRBV18
CDR3: CASTPRTGGSGNTIYF; DNA: TGTGCCAGCACTCCAAGGACAGGTGGCTCTGGAAACACCATATATTTT; J: TRBJ1-3; size: few; D: TRBD1; V: TRBV2
CDR3: CASSQSKGTTKTYEQYF; DNA: TGCGCCAGCAGTCAATCGAAAGGGACTACTAAGACCTACGAGCAGTACTTC; J: TRBJ2-7; size: -; D: TRBD2; V: TRBV23-1